The 23 T cell receptor beta chains presented below share a single source sample, sequenced in a study of beta chain features in type 1 diabetes. cDNA synthesis used the whole RNA isolate, giving expressed TCRB sequences. Repertoires were generated with immunoSEQ multiplex PCR, while TCRdb's copy carries only in-frame clones and drops some. The sample consists of approximately 170,000 clones, over 6% of them appearing once. These receptors have no identified antigens. General study findings and limits: Type 1 diabetes patients had moderately but significantly shorter TCRB CDR3s in all four CD4+ subsets.

The source material was central memory CD4+ T cells from blood. These receptors originate from a man aged 18 to 35 with type 1 diabetes.

V usage is TRBV5-1 and J usage is TRBJ2-3; 7 positions match TRBD1. Germline trimming cut 4 bases from V and 3 bases from J; bases unmatched to any gene: 14. The CDR3 consists of 17 residues. Germline CDR1 SGHRS, CDR2 YFSETQ. CDR3 region: CASSTLTGVMQTDTQYF. CDR3 coding DNA: TGCGCCAGCAGCACGCTCACAGGGGTAATGCAGACAGATACGCAGTATTTT.

This clone has a handful of counts. The chain is built from TRBV29-1 and TRBJ1-2; 10 nucleotides line up with TRBD1. The J segment lost 4 bases and the V segment lost 4 bases, leaving 12 bases of the junction unmatched. Germline-derived CDR1 and CDR2 are SQVTM and ANQGSEA. The CDR3 length is 16 residues. The CDR3 sequence: CSVGKLDRGNFYGYTF. CDR3 sequence (DNA): TGCAGCGTTGGGAAATTGGACAGGGGGAACTTCTATGGCTACACCTTC. Full variable domain (outside the CDR3, taken from reference TRBV29-1 and TRBJ1-2): SAVISQKPSRDICQRGTSLTIQCQVDSQVTMMFWYRQQPGQSLTLIATANQGSEATYESGFVIDKFPISRPNLTFSTLTVSNMSPEDSSIYLCSVGKLDRGNFYGYTFGSGTRLTVV.

This clone was seen more than once but under ten times. The rearrangement joins TRBV15 to TRBJ2-1; D may be TRBD1 (5 bases). Per the germline V gene, CDR1 is LNHNV and CDR2 is YYDKDF (reference sequence). The CDR3 is 13 residues long. V gave up 4 bases and J gave up 6 bases, with 10 bases separating them. CDR3 nucleotides: TGTGCCACCAGCACAGGGCATGTCAATGAGCAGTTCTTC. Protein sequence: CATSTGHVNEQFF.

This clone turned up a few times. The chain couples TRBV28 to TRBJ2-1, with 9 bases identical to TRBD2. V gave up 7 bases and J gave up 7 bases; unmatched junction bases: 8. Germline values: CDR1 MDHEN, CDR2 SYDVKM. The CDR3 extends over 14 amino acids. This CDR3 is CASTSRGGANEQFF. The CDR3 DNA reads TGTGCCAGCACCTCTCGCGGGGGGGCAAATGAGCAGTTCTTC.

This clone came up a few times. This chain links TRBV7-2 with TRBJ2-3, with TRBD2 identical over 8 bases. CDR3 length: 15 residues. The germline V gene has CDR1 SGHTA and CDR2 FQGNSA. The junction had 4 bases not matched to a gene; V was cut back by 0 bases and J by 5 bases. In DNA form, the CDR3 reads TGTGCCAGCAGCTTAGCGTCCCGGGGGGGAGATACGCAGTATTTT. This encodes CASSLASRGGDTQYF.

In this sample, this clone turned up a few times. This chain connects TRBV7-2 to TRBJ1-2; D possibly corresponds to TRBD1 (5 bases). Trimming pared 4 bases from V and 10 bases from J, leaving 13 bases between. The CDR3 runs 12 residues. Germline-derived CDR1 and CDR2 are SGHTA and FQGNSA. CDR3 residues: CASSSRDSSYTF. Here the CDR3 DNA reads TGTGCCAGCAGCTCCAGGGATTCTTCCTACACCTTC.

This clone has just a few counts. The chain is built from TRBV28 and TRBJ1-2; D remains ambiguous. The V end was cut by 8 bases, the J end by 4 bases, with 14 bases between. From germline, CDR1 is MDHEN and CDR2 SYDVKM. The CDR3 extends over 13 amino acids. CDR3 DNA sequence: TGTGCCAGCTGGGAGGGTAACCCCTATGGCTACACCTTC. It encodes CASWEGNPYGYTF.

V gene TRBV7-9 combines with J gene TRBJ2-1, with 9 bases fitting TRBD2. Germline CDR1 reads SEHNR; CDR2 reads FQNEAQ (reference sequence). V trimming: 1 base; J trimming: 4 bases; junction bases outside the gene matches: 14. This CDR3 has 19 residues. As DNA, the CDR3 is TGTGCCAGCAGCTTAGGACTAGCGGCGAGAAGCCCCATATACAATGAGCAGTTCTTC. Its protein is CASSLGLAARSPIYNEQFF.

In its sample, this clone was seen a few times. The V and J genes are TRBV28 and TRBJ2-3; 12 nucleotides match TRBD2. Germline loops: CDR1 MDHEN, CDR2 SYDVKM. There are 17 residues in the CDR3. J gave up 4 bases and V 6 bases, and 11 bases lay outside the gene matches. CDR3 protein: CASSYGSASGGADTQYF. As DNA, the CDR3 is TGTGCCAGCAGCTACGGTTCGGCTAGCGGGGGGGCAGATACGCAGTATTTT.

The rearrangement links TRBV7-2 to TRBJ2-1, with TRBD2 as a possible D gene (6 bases). CDR1 is SGHTA, CDR2 FQGNSA, per germline. V lost 5 bases and J lost 7, with 15 bases in between. This CDR3 comprises 14 residues. CDR3 in DNA: TGTGCCAGCAGCCGCCGGGACTGGGGGAATGAGCAGTTCTTC. Protein: CASSRRDWGNEQFF.

This clone was found a few times. The chain uses TRBV6-1 and TRBJ2-3; 7 bases align to TRBD1. This CDR3 comprises 14 residues. Germline V gene data show CDR1 as MNHNS and CDR2 as SASEGT. Germline trimming cut 9 bases from V and 0 bases from J; bases unmatched to any gene: 6. CDR3 protein: CASCPQGSTDTQYF. In nucleotides, the CDR3 is TGTGCCAGTTGTCCACAGGGGAGCACAGATACGCAGTATTTT.

This clone was counted only a few times. This chain uses TRBV19 with TRBJ2-1; 12 nucleotides agree with TRBD2. Trimming cost V 6 bases and J 4 bases; bases outside gene matches: 7. This CDR3 spans 16 amino acids. Germline V gene sequence: CDR1 LNHDA, CDR2 SQIVND (reference sequence). The CDR3 loop reads CASSSQTSGGYNEQFF. Written as DNA, the CDR3 is TGTGCCAGTAGCAGTCAGACTAGCGGGGGATACAATGAGCAGTTCTTC.

This clone has more than one count but fewer than ten. CDR3 coding DNA: TGTGCCAGCAGCACAAATCAGCCCCAGCATTTT. It is translated as CASSTNQPQHF. J is TRBJ1-5 and V is TRBV21-1; the table names TRBD1, a call not compared with the DNA. TRBV21-1 is reported as a pseudogene. This CDR3 comprises 11 residues.

This clone was picked up a small number of times. The CDR3 loop is CASSPTGQGDGYTF. DNA for the CDR3: TGTGCCAGCTCACCGACGGGACAGGGTGATGGCTACACCTTC. This sequence joins TRBV18 and TRBJ1-2; 9 nucleotides match TRBD1. The J segment lost 6 bases and the V segment lost 3 bases, leaving 5 bases of the junction unmatched. CDR3 length: 14 amino acids. Germline-derived CDR1 and CDR2 are KGHSH and LQKENI.

V and J are TRBV7-9 and TRBJ2-7; 13 nucleotides align to TRBD2. CDR1 is SEHNR, CDR2 FQNEAQ, per germline (reference sequence). The CDR3 sequence is 16 residues long. The J segment lost 0 bases and the V segment lost 5 bases, leaving 4 bases of the junction unmatched. The CDR3 coding sequence is TGTGCCAGCAGCCCTTGGACTAGCGGGAGCTCCTACGAGCAGTACTTC. Translating it yields CASSPWTSGSSYEQYF.

In its sample, this clone was seen a few times. J is TRBJ2-1 and V is TRBV11-2; 11 bases agree with TRBD2. CDR3 length equals 17 residues. Germline lookup yields CDR1 SGHAT and CDR2 FQNNGV. The trim removed 8 bases at V and 5 bases at J, leaving 14 bases unmatched. The DNA of the CDR3 is TGTGCCAGCTTTAGCGGGGGGGCCACTTTTATCCACAATGAGCAGTTCTTC. Translating it yields CASFSGGATFIHNEQFF.

V usage is TRBV27 and J usage is TRBJ2-2; 9 bases agree with TRBD2. V was pared by 3 bases and J by 5 bases, with 13 bases of the junction left unmatched. Germline lookup yields CDR1 MNHEY and CDR2 SMNVEV (reference sequence). The CDR3 totals 18 residues. The CDR3 reads CASSLVLGGRAGTGELFF. DNA of the CDR3: TGTGCCAGCAGTTTGGTTCTGGGCGGGAGGGCCGGGACCGGGGAGCTGTTTTTT.

The V and J genes are TRBV19 and TRBJ2-1; 10 nucleotides align to TRBD2. The CDR3 loop spans 17 amino acids. V lost 4 bases and J lost 8; bases outside the gene matches: 14. Germline V gene data show CDR1 as LNHDA and CDR2 as SQIVND (reference sequence). CDR3 DNA: TGTGCCAGTAGTAGGTCTTTGGGACTAGCGATTCAGTATGAGCAGTTCTTC. It codes for CASSRSLGLAIQYEQFF.

The CDR3 nucleotides are TGCGCCAGCAGCTTGGTTTTTGGACAGACAAACACTGAAGCTTTCTTT. Translated, it gives CASSLVFGQTNTEAFF. V usage is TRBV5-1 and J usage is TRBJ1-1; D is possibly TRBD1 (6 bases). The CDR3 runs to 16 residues. The V end lost 0 bases, the J end lost 2 bases, and 14 bases lay between the germline ends. Germline V gives CDR1 SGHRS, CDR2 YFSETQ.

The gene calls are TRBV7-2 and TRBJ2-5; perhaps TRBD1 as D (5 bases). The CDR3 has 14 amino acids. The ends were cut back, 4 bases at V and 1 base at J, with 10 bases in the middle. Per germline, CDR1 SGHTA and CDR2 FQGNSA. CDR3 amino acids: CASSWGGTQETQYF. CDR3 sequence (DNA): TGTGCCAGCAGCTGGGGCGGTACCCAAGAGACCCAGTACTTC.

This clone was seen a handful of times. Distinct nucleotide sequences in the sample also encode this CDR3. The V call is TRBV30, the J call TRBJ1-5; D perhaps matches TRBD1 (5 bases). Germline V CDR1 and CDR2: GTSNPN, SVGIG (reference sequence). This CDR3 is 13 amino acids long. Trimming cost V 0 bases and J 5 bases, with 8 bases left between them. In DNA, the CDR3 is TGTGCCTGGAGTGTACAAGGGGATCAGCCCCAGCATTTT. Translated: CAWSVQGDQPQHF.

This clone was detected a few times. The rearrangement links TRBV5-1 to TRBJ1-1; no definite D call. CDR1 and CDR2 from the germline V gene are SGHRS and YFSETQ. This CDR3 is 13 amino acids long. Trimming removed 7 bases from V and 0 bases from J, with 10 bases in between. The CDR3 nucleotides read TGCGCCAGCCGTCAGGTCGTGAACACTGAAGCTTTCTTT. Residues: CASRQVVNTEAFF.

In this sample, this clone turned up a few times. The chain uses TRBV28 and TRBJ2-1; D might be TRBD1 (6 bases). The V gene's germline CDR1 is MDHEN and CDR2 SYDVKM. Deletions cut 7 bases from V and 1 base from J, with 20 bases between. The CDR3 runs to 17 residues. Here the CDR3 reads CASTITPGARSYNEQFF. CDR3 nucleotides: TGTGCCAGCACCATTACACCAGGGGCGAGATCCTACAATGAGCAGTTCTTC.